The clone carrying this T cell receptor (beta chain) was found many times. CDR3 regions of TCR beta were amplified from RNA transcripts. Second-round multiplex PCR came after first-round RT-PCR with HTBI primers. TCRdb re-derived calls from the multiplex PCR reads in MiXCR, one entry per CDR3 protein. Altogether approximately 210,000 distinct CDR3 sequences are present, over 25% being singletons, with the ten largest covering over 7.5%. The data belong to a study of Graves' ophthalmopathy and Graves' hyperthyroidism. V was cut by 8 bases and J by 3 bases, with 26 bases left in between. The CDR3 has 19 residues. Germline CDR1 and CDR2: MNHEY and SVGAGI.

The receptor comes from a man between 50 and 59 years old with Graves' ophthalmopathy. The rearrangement uses TRBV6-5 and TRBJ2-6, with unresolved D. The specimen sequenced was peripheral blood. The CDR3 is CASFRHPSDGPLGANVLTF. The CDR3 nucleotides read TGTGCCAGCTTCCGTCACCCCTCAGACGGCCCTCTTGGGGCCAACGTCCTGACTTTC.